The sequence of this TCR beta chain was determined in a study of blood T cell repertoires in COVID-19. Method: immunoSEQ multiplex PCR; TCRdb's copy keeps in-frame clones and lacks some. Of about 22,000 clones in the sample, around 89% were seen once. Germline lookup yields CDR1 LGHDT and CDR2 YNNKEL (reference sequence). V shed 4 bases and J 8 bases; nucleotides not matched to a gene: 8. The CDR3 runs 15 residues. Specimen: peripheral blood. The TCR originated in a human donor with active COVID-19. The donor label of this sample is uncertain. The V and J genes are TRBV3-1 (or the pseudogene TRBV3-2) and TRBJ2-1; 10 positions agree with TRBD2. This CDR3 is CASSPSGGALYEQFF. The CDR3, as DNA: TGTGCCAGCAGCCCCAGCGGGGGGGCCTTGTATGAGCAGTTCTTC.